The 28 T cell receptor beta chains reported below all come from one sample, sequenced in a study of blood T cells in healthy people across ages. A second PCR of 7 to 11 cycles used a sample-barcoded 5' primer and a J-beta primer mix. TCRdb used MiXCR to reprocess the 5' RACE reads, holding one entry per CDR3 protein. This table has over 1,500,000 distinct CDR3 sequences, about 39% appearing once. The sequencing sample was made of blood. Receptor source: a human donor in good health.

This clonotype was counted only a few times. The rearrangement joins TRBV12-3 or TRBV12-4 to TRBJ2-3; TRBD2 might be the D (7 bases). Trimming left V 6 bases short and J 4 bases short, with 11 bases between. This CDR3 has 13 amino acids. Written as DNA, the CDR3 is TGTGCCAGCAGGGGGGGGGCCTCAGATACGCAGTATTTT. This encodes CASRGGASDTQYF.

The chain employs TRBV15 and TRBJ2-3; 7 nucleotides align to TRBD2. The CDR3 length is 16 residues. Trimming removed 0 bases from V and 1 base from J; junction bases left unmatched: 4. Germline lookup yields CDR1 LNHNV and CDR2 YYDKDF (reference sequence). The CDR3 sequence: CATSRDEAGGTDTQYF. The CDR3, as DNA: TGTGCCACCAGCAGAGATGAGGCGGGGGGCACAGATACGCAGTATTTT.

The chain uses TRBV6-6 and TRBJ1-5; D perhaps matches TRBD1 (5 bases). V was cut by 2 bases and J by 4 bases, with 15 bases left in between. Germline CDR1 is MNHNY and CDR2 is SVGAGI (reference sequence). The CDR3 runs to 16 residues. Here the CDR3 DNA reads TGTGCCAGCAGTTACAGCGGTCCGGGGCCGAATCAGCCCCAGCATTTT. Translating it yields CASSYSGPGPNQPQHF.

A few counts support this clonotype. CDR3 region: CASSLHRDVEQYF. The CDR3 DNA is TGTGCCAGCAGCCTACACCGGGACGTCGAGCAGTACTTC. V and J are TRBV7-8 and TRBJ2-7; D tentatively reads TRBD1 or TRBD2 (5 bases each). The CDR3 spans 13 residues. Germline lookup yields CDR1 SGHVS and CDR2 FQNEAQ. The V and J ends lost 5 bases and 6 bases respectively, with 14 bases between them. The entire variable domain, with the rest obtained from reference TRBV7-8 and TRBJ2-7, is as follows: GAGVSQSPRYKVAKRGQDVALRCDPISGHVSLFWYQQALGQGPEFLTYFQNEAQLDKSGLPSDRFFAERPEGSVSTLKIQRTQQEDSAVYLCASSLHRDVEQYFGPGTRLTVT.

The chain joins TRBV20-1 to TRBJ1-4; no reliable D call. The V end lost 4 bases, the J end lost 0 bases, and 9 bases lay between the germline ends. The germline V gene encodes CDR1 DFQATT and CDR2 SNEGSKA (reference sequence). CDR3 length: 14 amino acids. CDR3 in DNA: TGCAGTGCTATTAAGGGTTCAACTAATGAAAAACTGTTTTTT. This encodes CSAIKGSTNEKLFF.

This clonotype has ten or more counts. The chain combines TRBV29-1 with TRBJ1-2, with 7 bases lining up with TRBD1. The CDR3 is 13 residues long. Germline loops: CDR1 SQVTM, CDR2 ANQGSEA. V dropped 3 bases and J dropped 12; count of bases not matched to a gene: 13. The CDR3 DNA follows: TGCAGCGTTGAGAGGGTACAGGGGCGAGGAGACACCTTC. Translation: CSVERVQGRGDTF.

A few counts support this clonotype. This chain joins TRBV5-4 and TRBJ2-1, with D possibly matching TRBD1 (6 bases). The CDR3 runs to 13 residues. Germline lookup yields CDR1 SGHNT and CDR2 YYREEE (reference sequence). V was shortened by 6 bases and J by 3 bases, with 10 bases between the two germline ends. The DNA for the CDR3 is TGTGCCAGCACAGGACAGTACTACAATGAGCAGTTCTTC. It is translated as CASTGQYYNEQFF.

This clonotype has only a few counts. V is TRBV20-1 and J is TRBJ2-1, with TRBD1 matching 12 bases. Germline trimming cut 3 bases from V and 4 bases from J; bases unmatched to any gene: 13. CDR1 and CDR2 (germline): DFQATT, SNEGSKA (reference sequence). This CDR3 has 18 amino acids. The CDR3 is CSASSPGTGGMEYNEQFF. CDR3 DNA: TGCAGTGCTAGTTCCCCCGGGACAGGGGGCATGGAATACAATGAGCAGTTCTTC.

The genes are TRBV20-1 and TRBJ2-1; TRBD2 agrees at 9 bases. There are 13 residues in the CDR3. CDR1 is DFQATT, CDR2 SNEGSKA, per germline (reference sequence). With V trimmed by 1 base and J by 7 bases, 2 bases remained unmatched. CDR3 nucleotides: TGCAGTGCTAGAGTTAGCGGGGGTAATGAGCAGTTCTTC. Translated, it gives CSARVSGGNEQFF.

V gene TRBV19 combines with J gene TRBJ2-1; unclear D gene. The germline V gene has CDR1 LNHDA and CDR2 SQIVND (reference sequence). The V and J ends lost 5 bases and 10 bases respectively, with 15 bases between them. CDR3 length: 13 residues. CDR3 protein: CASSPRPVKEQFF. In DNA form, the CDR3 reads TGTGCCAGTAGTCCCAGACCCGTTAAGGAGCAGTTCTTC.

The genes are TRBV18 and TRBJ2-5, with unresolved D. Trimming pared 3 bases from V and 2 bases from J, leaving 13 bases between. This CDR3 comprises 15 residues. CDR1 is KGHSH, CDR2 LQKENI, per germline. The CDR3 protein is CASSPYGPPQETQYF. Here the CDR3 DNA reads TGTGCCAGCTCACCGTACGGGCCCCCTCAAGAGACCCAGTACTTC. Complete variable domain (other parts from reference TRBV18 and TRBJ2-5): NAGVMQNPRHLVRRRGQEARLRCSPMKGHSHVYWYRQLPEEGLKFMVYLQKENIIDESGMPKERFSAEFPKEGPSILRIQQVVRGDSAAYFCASSPYGPPQETQYFGPGTRLLVL.

This chain connects TRBV14 to TRBJ2-5; D is unclear. CDR1 and CDR2 from the germline V gene are SGHDN and FVKESK. This CDR3 spans 14 amino acids. V gave up 1 base and J gave up 4 bases, with 10 bases separating them. Here the CDR3 reads CASSQVDGRETQYF. CDR3 DNA sequence: TGTGCCAGCAGCCAAGTGGATGGCAGAGAGACCCAGTACTTC.

The chain employs TRBV10-3 and TRBJ1-1; no clear D. CDR3 size: 15 residues. CDR1 is ENHRY, CDR2 SYGVKD, per germline. V was pared by 6 bases and J by 0 bases, with 14 bases between. CDR3 amino acids: CAISSALGMNTEAFF. The CDR3 bases are TGTGCCATCAGCTCTGCATTAGGGATGAACACTGAAGCTTTCTTT.

CDR3 residues: CAIRGDRATGYTF. CDR3 in DNA: TGTGCCATCAGGGGGGACAGGGCGACCGGCTACACCTTC. The rearrangement uses TRBV10-3 and TRBJ1-2, with TRBD1 matching 9 bases. V was clipped by 6 bases and J by 8 bases; unmatched bases: 7. The CDR3 consists of 13 residues. Per germline, CDR1 ENHRY and CDR2 SYGVKD.

Concerning this clonotype itself: Sequence at one end of the junction differs from germline and may be a read error. The V call is TRBV7-8, the J call TRBJ1-5, with D perhaps TRBD1 (5 bases). In germline, CDR1 is SGHVS, CDR2 FQNEAQ. This CDR3 contains 17 residues. This CDR3 is CASSSTTAGNGNRPQHF. Written as DNA, the CDR3 is TGTGCCAGCAGCTCCACGACAGCAGGGAATGGCAATCGGCCCCAGCATTTT.

This clonotype was observed a handful of times. The chain carries TRBV20-1 and TRBJ1-6; the match to TRBD1 covers 7 bases. Germline V gives CDR1 DFQATT, CDR2 SNEGSKA (reference sequence). The CDR3 runs to 14 residues. J gave up 4 bases and V 6 bases, and 6 bases lay outside the gene matches. The CDR3 DNA sequence: TGCAGTGCGGGGACGGGACAGTATAATTCACCCCTCCACTTT. Its protein product is CSAGTGQYNSPLHF.

This clonotype was detected only a few times. This chain connects TRBV6-5 to TRBJ2-1; 8 nucleotides match TRBD2. Germline assignment: CDR1 MNHEY and CDR2 SVGAGI. The J segment lost 7 bases and the V segment lost 2 bases, leaving 4 bases of the junction unmatched. The CDR3 extends over 14 amino acids. This chain's CDR3 is CASSYGGGRNEQFF. As DNA, the CDR3 is TGTGCCAGCAGTTACGGCGGGGGGAGAAATGAGCAGTTCTTC.

This clonotype has a single count. This rearrangement joins TRBV3-1 to TRBJ2-3; maybe TRBD2 (6 bases). CDR1 LGHDT and CDR2 YNNKEL come from the germline V gene (reference sequence). Trimming left V 3 bases short and J 4 bases short, with 14 bases between. There are 15 residues in the CDR3. The CDR3 spells CASSQGGMRADTQYF. The DNA for the CDR3 is TGTGCCAGCAGCCAGGGGGGTATGAGAGCAGATACGCAGTATTTT.

The chain links TRBV12-3 or TRBV12-4 to TRBJ2-7; no clear D. The V end was cut by 6 bases, the J end by 4 bases, with 19 bases between. This CDR3 is 15 amino acids long. The CDR3 DNA is TGTGCCAGCAGCCCGCATGGGGTGGGGATTTACGAGCAGTACTTC. Translation gives CASSPHGVGIYEQYF.

The sample holds many counts of this clonotype. The gene calls are TRBV7-2 and TRBJ2-3; the D call may be TRBD1 or TRBD2 (5 bases each). Per the germline V gene, CDR1 is SGHTA and CDR2 is FQGNSA. The V end lost 2 bases, the J end lost 4 bases, and 7 bases lay between the germline ends. This CDR3 region has 13 residues. The CDR3 DNA follows: TGTGCCAGCAGCTTATGGGGGTCAGATACGCAGTATTTT. Encoded protein: CASSLWGSDTQYF. Complete variable domain (other parts from reference TRBV7-2 and TRBJ2-3): GAGVSQSPSNKVTEKGKDVELRCDPISGHTALYWYRQSLGQGLEFLIYFQGNSAPDKSGLPSDRFSAERTGGSVSTLTIQRTQQEDSAVYLCASSLWGSDTQYFGPGTRLTVL.

The chain uses TRBV10-3 and TRBJ2-5; 8 bases map to TRBD2. The ends lost 5 bases at V and 5 bases at J; junction bases unmatched: 10. This CDR3 has 15 amino acids. Germline-derived CDR1 and CDR2 are ENHRY and SYGVKD. The CDR3 loop is CAISREGMGRETQYF. The CDR3 nucleotides read TGTGCCATCAGTCGGGAGGGGATGGGCCGGGAGACCCAGTACTTC.

CDR3 nucleotides: TGTGCCAGCAGAGTAAGGTTTAACTACGAGCAGTACTTC. It is translated as CASRVRFNYEQYF. The V gene is TRBV6-2 or TRBV6-3, the J gene TRBJ2-7; D not resolved. V gave up 6 bases and J gave up 3 bases, with 12 bases separating them. Germline V gene data show CDR1 as MNHEY and CDR2 as SVGEGT. This CDR3 has 13 residues.

This clonotype was seen a few times. The gene calls are TRBV20-1 and TRBJ1-5; D unclear. Trimming left V 0 bases short and J 4 bases short, with 10 bases between. The CDR3 spans 14 residues. Germline CDR1 reads DFQATT; CDR2 reads SNEGSKA (reference sequence). The CDR3 sequence: CSARDTGFNQPQHF. CDR3 sequence (DNA): TGCAGTGCTAGAGATACGGGGTTTAATCAGCCCCAGCATTTT.

This clonotype was counted a single time. The chain couples TRBV2 to TRBJ1-3; D gene ambiguous. Per the germline V gene, CDR1 is SNHLY and CDR2 is FYNNEI. Trimming left V 7 bases short and J 3 bases short, with 7 bases between. The length of the CDR3 is 12 residues. The CDR3 region has the DNA TGTGCCAGCATAAGGGTTGGAAACACCATATATTTT. Its protein is CASIRVGNTIYF.

The chain uses TRBV6-1 and TRBJ2-6; TRBD1 matches at 12 bases. CDR1 is MNHNS, CDR2 SASEGT, per germline. This CDR3 has 17 residues. J gave up 2 bases and V 5 bases, and 4 bases lay outside the gene matches. CDR3 region: CASSRDRGLPGANVLTF. The CDR3, as DNA: TGTGCCAGCAGTCGGGACAGGGGGCTACCTGGGGCCAACGTCCTGACTTTC.

This clonotype was counted only a few times. The chain has TRBV6-6 and TRBJ2-7; D is perhaps TRBD1 (7 bases). The CDR3 contains 15 residues. V was pared by 2 bases and J by 4 bases, with 15 bases between. Germline V gene sequence: CDR1 MNHNY, CDR2 SVGAGI (reference sequence). Here the CDR3 DNA reads TGTGCCAGCAGTTACACGGGGGACAGTGAGTACGAGCAGTACTTC. Translating it yields CASSYTGDSEYEQYF.

This clonotype showed up just a few times. The chain carries TRBV6-1 and TRBJ1-2; D unclear. Germline CDR1 and CDR2: MNHNS and SASEGT. Deletions cut 5 bases from V and 4 bases from J, with 14 bases between. The CDR3 length is 14 residues. CDR3 nucleotide sequence: TGTGCCAGCAGTAACACTCTGACCAGCTATGGCTACACCTTC. Amino acids: CASSNTLTSYGYTF.

There are a few counts of this clonotype. This chain uses TRBV6-2 or TRBV6-3 with TRBJ1-5; 7 bases match TRBD1. The V gene's germline CDR1 is MNHEY and CDR2 SVGEGT. This CDR3 comprises 17 residues. Trimming at V came to 0 bases and at J to 8 bases, leaving 13 bases not matched to a gene. For the CDR3, the DNA is TGTGCCAGCAGTTACTCGATAGGATGGACAGGACGGGAGCCCCAGCATTTT. Residues: CASSYSIGWTGREPQHF.